This T cell receptor (beta chain) was sequenced for a study of T-cell memory formation after mild COVID-19. Whole-study results and caveats: Memory cells collected pre-infection included some clones that later responded, suggesting cross-reactive memory joined.

TCRdb recomputed calls from the 5' RACE reads with MiXCR, one row per CDR3 protein. The repertoire holds about 360,000 distinct CDR3 sequences, around an eighth seen once, with roughly a fifth in the top ten. The sample holds a few counts of this clonotype. Its antigen is undetermined. Germline lookup yields CDR1 DFQATT and CDR2 SNEGSKA (reference sequence). This CDR3 contains 13 residues. Trimming took 5 bases from V and 0 from J, leaving 8 bases between them. The genes are TRBV20-1 and TRBJ1-3; D remains unclear. The TCR comes from a man aged 18-30 years who had mild COVID-19 (a few samples of this study predate the infection). Cell type and time point are not known. Sequenced input: PBMCs or a T cell subset sorted from them (not recorded which). DNA of the CDR3: TGCAGTGCTGGTGGCCACTCTGGAAACACCATATATTTT. It translates to CSAGGHSGNTIYF.